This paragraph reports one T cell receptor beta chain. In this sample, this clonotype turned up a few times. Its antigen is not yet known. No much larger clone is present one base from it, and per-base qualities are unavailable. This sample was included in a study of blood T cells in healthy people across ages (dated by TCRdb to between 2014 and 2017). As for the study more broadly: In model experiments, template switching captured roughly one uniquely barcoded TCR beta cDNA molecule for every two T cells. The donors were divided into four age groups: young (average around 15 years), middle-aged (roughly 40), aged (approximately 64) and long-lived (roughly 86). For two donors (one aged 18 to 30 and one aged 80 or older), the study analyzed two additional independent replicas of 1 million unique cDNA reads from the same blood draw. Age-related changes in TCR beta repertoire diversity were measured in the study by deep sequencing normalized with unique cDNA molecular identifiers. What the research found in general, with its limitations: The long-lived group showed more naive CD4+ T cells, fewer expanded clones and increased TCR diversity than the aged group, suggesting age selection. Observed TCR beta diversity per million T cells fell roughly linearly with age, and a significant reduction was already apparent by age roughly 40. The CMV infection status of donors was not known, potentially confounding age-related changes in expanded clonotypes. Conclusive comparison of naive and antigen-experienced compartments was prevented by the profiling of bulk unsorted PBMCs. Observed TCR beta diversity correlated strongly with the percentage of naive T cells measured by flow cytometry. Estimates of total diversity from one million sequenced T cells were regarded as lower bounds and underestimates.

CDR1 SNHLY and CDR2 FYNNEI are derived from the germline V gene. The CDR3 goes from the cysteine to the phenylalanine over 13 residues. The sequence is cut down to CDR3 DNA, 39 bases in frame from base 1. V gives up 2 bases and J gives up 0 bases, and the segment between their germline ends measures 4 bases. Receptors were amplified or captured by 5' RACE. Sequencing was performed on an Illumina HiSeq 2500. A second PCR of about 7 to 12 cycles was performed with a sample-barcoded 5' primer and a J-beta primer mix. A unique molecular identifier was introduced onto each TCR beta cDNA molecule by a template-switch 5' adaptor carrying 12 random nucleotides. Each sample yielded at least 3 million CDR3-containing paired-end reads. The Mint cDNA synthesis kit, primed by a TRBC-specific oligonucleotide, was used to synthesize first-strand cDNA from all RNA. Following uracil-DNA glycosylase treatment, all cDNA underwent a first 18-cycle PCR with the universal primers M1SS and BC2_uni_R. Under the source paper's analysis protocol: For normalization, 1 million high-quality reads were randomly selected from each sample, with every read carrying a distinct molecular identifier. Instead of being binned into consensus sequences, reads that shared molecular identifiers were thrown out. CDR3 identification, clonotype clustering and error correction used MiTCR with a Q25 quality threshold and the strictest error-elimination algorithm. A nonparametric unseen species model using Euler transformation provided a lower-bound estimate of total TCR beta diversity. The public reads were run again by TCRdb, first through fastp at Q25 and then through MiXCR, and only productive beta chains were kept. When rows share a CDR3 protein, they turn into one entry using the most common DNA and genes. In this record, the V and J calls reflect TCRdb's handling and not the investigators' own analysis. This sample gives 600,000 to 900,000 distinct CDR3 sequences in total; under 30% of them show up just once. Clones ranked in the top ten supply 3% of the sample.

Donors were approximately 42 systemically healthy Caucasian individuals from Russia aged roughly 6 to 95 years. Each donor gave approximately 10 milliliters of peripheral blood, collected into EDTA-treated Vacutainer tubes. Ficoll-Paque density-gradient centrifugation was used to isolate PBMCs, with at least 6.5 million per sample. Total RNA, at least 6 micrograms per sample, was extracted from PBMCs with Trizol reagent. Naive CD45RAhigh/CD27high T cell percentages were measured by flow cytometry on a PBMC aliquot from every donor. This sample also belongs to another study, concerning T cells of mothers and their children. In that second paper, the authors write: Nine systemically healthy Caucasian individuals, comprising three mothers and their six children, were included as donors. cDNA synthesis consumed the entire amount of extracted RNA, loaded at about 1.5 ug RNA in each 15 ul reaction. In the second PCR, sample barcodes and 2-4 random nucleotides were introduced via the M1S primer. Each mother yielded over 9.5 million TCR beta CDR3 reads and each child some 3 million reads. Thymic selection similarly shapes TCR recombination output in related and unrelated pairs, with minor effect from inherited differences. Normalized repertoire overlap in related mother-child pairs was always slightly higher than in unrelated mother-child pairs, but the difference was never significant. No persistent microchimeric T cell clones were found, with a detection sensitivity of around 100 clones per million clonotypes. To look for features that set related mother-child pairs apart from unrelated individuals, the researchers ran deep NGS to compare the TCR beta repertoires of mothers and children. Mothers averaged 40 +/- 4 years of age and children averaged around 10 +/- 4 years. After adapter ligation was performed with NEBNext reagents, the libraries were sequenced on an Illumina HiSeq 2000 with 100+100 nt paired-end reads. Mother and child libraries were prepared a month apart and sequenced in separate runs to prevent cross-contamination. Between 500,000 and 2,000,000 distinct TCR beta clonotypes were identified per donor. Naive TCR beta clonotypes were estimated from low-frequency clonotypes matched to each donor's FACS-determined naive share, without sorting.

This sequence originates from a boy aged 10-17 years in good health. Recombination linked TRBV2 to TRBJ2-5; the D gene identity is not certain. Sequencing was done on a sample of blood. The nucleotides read TGTGCCAGCAGTGAATCGAACCAAGAGACCCAGTACTTC. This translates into CASSESNQETQYF.